These 19 T cell receptor beta chains originate from one sample sequenced in a study of cytomegalovirus exposure and HLA in healthy donors. PCR amplification relied on 60 Vbeta primers (plus 13 Jbeta primers). Clones were sequenced by immunoSEQ multiplex PCR, and TCRdb holds only the in-frame ones, with some missing. The sample has about 100,000 clones, approximately 80% seen once; the top ten hold 0.9% to 1.5%. Sample: PBMCs. The source is a woman between 18 and 29 years old in good health and CMV-seronegative.

The chain couples TRBV9 to TRBJ2-1, with a possible D match to TRBD1 (6 bases). The length of the CDR3 is 15 residues. Germline CDR1 is SGDLS and CDR2 is YYNGEE. Trimming took 0 bases from V and 5 from J, leaving 12 bases between them. CDR3 in amino acids: CASSVGQDSNNEQFF. The DNA of the CDR3 is TGTGCCAGCAGCGTAGGACAGGATAGTAACAATGAGCAGTTCTTC.

The chain links TRBV7-9 to TRBJ2-5; 8 positions match TRBD2. This CDR3 region has 15 residues. V lost 1 base to trimming and J lost 2 bases; unmatched junction nucleotides: 3. CDR1 and CDR2 (germline): SEHNR, FQNEAQ (reference sequence). The CDR3 sequence is CASSLGPSGQETQYF. CDR3 in DNA: TGTGCCAGCAGCTTAGGGCCTAGCGGGCAAGAGACCCAGTACTTC.

The CDR3 spells CASSLNSGALETQYF. The CDR3 DNA sequence: TGTGCCAGCAGTCTGAATAGCGGGGCCTTAGAGACCCAGTACTTC. The V and J genes are TRBV21-1 and TRBJ2-5; TRBD2 is taken as the D call from the table, unchecked against the DNA. TRBV21-1 is classified as a pseudogene. This CDR3 is built from 15 residues.

The gene calls are TRBV11-2 and TRBJ2-7; TRBD2 matches at 9 bases. This CDR3 contains 15 residues. The germline V gene encodes CDR1 SGHAT and CDR2 FQNNGV. V shed 1 base, J shed 4 bases, and the junction held 5 bases outside the gene matches. The chain's CDR3 is CASSLGPGLAYEQYF. The CDR3 DNA follows: TGTGCCAGCAGCTTAGGGCCGGGACTAGCATACGAGCAGTACTTC. The whole variable domain, remainder taken from reference TRBV11-2 and TRBJ2-7, is EAGVAQSPRYKIIEKRQSVAFWCNPISGHATLYWYQQILGQGPKLLIQFQNNGVVDDSQLPKDRFSAERLKGVDSTLKIQPAKLEDSAVYLCASSLGPGLAYEQYFGPGTRLTVT.

The V gene is TRBV28, the J gene TRBJ1-5; the match to TRBD1 covers 11 bases. The CDR3 contains 13 residues. Germline V lookup: CDR1 MDHEN, CDR2 SYDVKM. V shed 10 bases, J shed 6 bases, and the junction held 5 bases outside the gene matches. CDR3 loop: CATRTGGFQPQHF. In nucleotides, the CDR3 is TGTGCCACCAGGACAGGGGGCTTTCAGCCCCAGCATTTT.

The chain joins TRBV6-6 to TRBJ2-5; 7 bases are shared with TRBD1. CDR1 MNHNY and CDR2 SVGAGI come from the germline V gene (reference sequence). The CDR3 runs 13 residues. J gave up 5 bases and V 6 bases, and 6 bases lay outside the gene matches. In nucleotides, the CDR3 is TGTGCCAGCAGCCTCGGACAGGAGGAGACCCAGTACTTC. Residues: CASSLGQEETQYF.

The chain employs TRBV9 and TRBJ2-5, with 7 bases identical to TRBD2. CDR1 and CDR2 (germline): SGDLS, YYNGEE. This CDR3 is 16 amino acids long. V shed 0 bases and J 3 bases; nucleotides not matched to a gene: 8. The CDR3 reads CASSVGPLGGKETQYF. The CDR3 DNA reads TGTGCCAGCAGCGTAGGCCCTCTGGGAGGGAAAGAGACCCAGTACTTC. Variable domain in full (rest from reference TRBV9 and TRBJ2-5): DSGVTQTPKHLITATGQRVTLRCSPRSGDLSVYWYQQSLDQGLQFLIQYYNGEERAKGNILERFSAQQFPDLHSELNLSSLELGDSALYFCASSVGPLGGKETQYFGPGTRLLVL.

The chain links TRBV5-1 to TRBJ1-5, with D unclear. In germline, CDR1 is SGHRS, CDR2 YFSETQ. The length of the CDR3 is 16 residues. V was pared by 1 base and J by 1 base, with 12 bases between. The CDR3 DNA sequence: TGCGCCAGCAGCTTGCTGGGCTCCCCCAGCAATCAGCCCCAGCATTTT. Protein sequence: CASSLLGSPSNQPQHF. The whole variable domain, remainder taken from reference TRBV5-1 and TRBJ1-5, is KAGVTQTPRYLIKTRGQQVTLSCSPISGHRSVSWYQQTPGQGLQFLFEYFSETQRNKGNFPGRFSGRQFSNSRSEMNVSTLELGDSALYLCASSLLGSPSNQPQHFGDGTRLSIL.

The chain links TRBV10-3 to TRBJ1-1; a possible D gene is TRBD1 (5 bases). The CDR3 contains 13 residues. Trimming left V 6 bases short and J 3 bases short, with 11 bases between. Germline-derived CDR1 and CDR2 are ENHRY and SYGVKD. The CDR3 region has the DNA TGTGCCATCAGCCGCAGGGAGGACACTGAAGCTTTCTTT. Protein product: CAISRREDTEAFF.

Regarding this clone: Within the sample, other DNA sequences also encode this same CDR3. The J gene is TRBJ2-7, the V gene TRBV11-2, with 8 positions matching TRBD2. Germline CDR1 SGHAT, CDR2 FQNNGV. V lost 3 bases, J lost 0 bases, and 4 bases stayed unmatched. The CDR3 runs 15 residues. CDR3 DNA: TGTGCCAGCAGCTTGCTAGCGGGCCTCTCCTACGAGCAGTACTTC. Translated: CASSLLAGLSYEQYF.

The rearrangement uses TRBV28 and TRBJ1-5; D may be TRBD1 (6 bases). Between the trimmed V and J ends, which lost 9 bases and 7 bases, there was a span of 13 bases. The CDR3 sequence is 12 residues long. Germline V CDR1 and CDR2: MDHEN, SYDVKM. This CDR3 reads CASTGSLQPQHF. CDR3 in DNA: TGTGCCAGTACAGGGTCACTACAGCCCCAGCATTTT. The full variable domain, its missing parts supplied by reference TRBV28 and TRBJ1-5, is DVKVTQSSRYLVKRTGEKVFLECVQDMDHENMFWYRQDPGLGLRLIYFSYDVKMKEKGDIPEGYSVSREKKERFSLILESASTNQTSMYLCASTGSLQPQHFGDGTRLSIL.

This sequence joins TRBV7-9 and TRBJ1-4; D not certain. The V gene's germline CDR1 is SEHNR and CDR2 FQNEAQ (reference sequence). V was pared by 1 base and J by 1 base, with 10 bases between. The CDR3 sequence is 16 residues long. The CDR3 nucleotides read TGTGCCAGCAGCTTAGTAAACAGCCTAACTAATGAAAAACTGTTTTTT. This sequence encodes CASSLVNSLTNEKLFF.

This clone occurred a few times. This chain links TRBV4-3 with TRBJ2-3; 14 positions match TRBD2. Germline-derived CDR1 and CDR2 are LGHNA and YSLEER. V gave up 4 bases and J gave up 6 bases; unmatched junction bases: 6. The length of the CDR3 is 16 residues. CDR3 nucleotide sequence: TGCGCCAGCAGCCGGGGACTAGCGGGAGTTGGGGATACGCAGTATTTT. It translates to CASSRGLAGVGDTQYF.

This rearrangement joins TRBV4-3 to TRBJ2-5; TRBD1 agrees at 8 bases. The CDR3 is 15 amino acids. V lost 0 bases and J lost 5; bases outside the gene matches: 5. The germline V gene has CDR1 LGHNA and CDR2 YSLEER. This CDR3 is CASSQDRGRWETQYF. In DNA, the CDR3 is TGCGCCAGCAGCCAAGACAGGGGGCGCTGGGAGACCCAGTACTTC.

The chain joins TRBV5-4 to TRBJ2-1, with D tentatively TRBD2 (5 bases). The V end lost 7 bases, the J end lost 0 bases, and 11 bases lay between the germline ends. This CDR3 has 14 amino acids. The germline CDR1 and CDR2 sequences are SGHNT and YYREEE (reference sequence). The CDR3 nucleotides are TGTGCCAGCCAGAGGGAGAGCTCCTACAATGAGCAGTTCTTC. This gives the protein CASQRESSYNEQFF.

In regard to this clone: The junction differs from germline at one of its ends, possibly a read error. The genes are TRBV7-9 and TRBJ2-7; a possible D gene is TRBD2 (5 bases). Looked up from germline, CDR1 is SEHNR and CDR2 is FQNEAQ (reference sequence). The length of the CDR3 is 15 residues. Here the CDR3 reads CSSSLSSGVSYEQYF. As DNA, the CDR3 is TGTTCCAGCAGCTTATCTTCCGGGGTTTCCTACGAGCAGTACTTC.

The genes are TRBV30 and TRBJ2-3; D ambiguous. The germline V and J ends were trimmed by 0 bases and 6 bases, with 4 bases remaining between them. Germline V gene data show CDR1 as GTSNPN and CDR2 as SVGIG (reference sequence). The CDR3 has 11 amino acids. CDR3 loop: CAWSVSDTQYF. CDR3 bases: TGTGCCTGGAGTGTATCTGATACGCAGTATTTT.

V usage is TRBV6-6 and J usage is TRBJ1-2, with a possible D match to TRBD1 (6 bases). Germline V CDR1 and CDR2: MNHNY, SVGAGI (reference sequence). This CDR3 comprises 13 residues. Trimming cost V 5 bases and J 6 bases, with 13 bases left between them. The CDR3: CASSLPTGDGYTF. The CDR3 nucleotides read TGTGCCAGCAGTCTCCCGACAGGAGATGGCTACACCTTC.

In DNA, the CDR3 is TGCGCCAGCAGCCAAGAACTGGGACAGGGGTACGAGACCCAGTACTTC. This sequence encodes CASSQELGQGYETQYF. This sequence joins TRBV4-3 and TRBJ2-5; 10 bases align to TRBD1. Germline CDR1 and CDR2: LGHNA and YSLEER. V shed 0 bases, J shed 5 bases, and the junction held 6 bases outside the gene matches. The CDR3 has 16 residues.